This TCR beta chain was found in a study of regulatory T cells in long-lasting Graves disease. The table lists this clonotype with many counts. Its antigen is currently unknown. Both iRepertoire HTBI primers and Arm-PCR of CDR3 regions were used to build the TCR beta libraries. TCRdb re-derived calls from the multiplex PCR reads in MiXCR, one entry per CDR3 protein. This sample has over 350,000 distinct CDR3 sequences, with 14% found just once. Time point: newly diagnosed GD, antithyroid drugs for less than 3 months. The TCR library was prepared using RNA isolated from PBMCs. CDR3 size: 16 residues. The germline V gene has CDR1 KGHDR and CDR2 SFDVKD. V shed 4 bases and J shed 1 base, with 12 bases lying between them. Overall study findings and caveats: The TCR repertoire of persistent Graves' patients was less diverse than that of newly diagnosed ones. The study found TRBV28, TRBJ1-2 and TRBJ2-5 favored in persistent disease.

These records were also assigned to another study, of T cells in Graves' hyperthyroidism and ophthalmopathy. That investigation notes: The TCR CDR3 first-round RT-PCR relied on the HTBI primer set. Most thyroid clonotypes expanded above 0.001 appeared in blood too.

This receptor was identified in a woman in her 50s with Graves disease. The chain uses TRBV24-1 and TRBJ2-2, with D perhaps matching TRBD1 (6 bases). The source was peripheral blood mononuclear cells (PBMCs), collected at new diagnosis, from a patient treated with antithyroid drugs. The CDR3, as DNA: TGTGCCACCAGTGACTCCGGGACAAAGAACACCGGGGAGCTGTTTTTT. Translating it yields CATSDSGTKNTGELFF.